This T cell receptor (beta chain) was captured by sequencing in a study of CD8 T cells in cerebrospinal fluid in Alzheimer's disease. The overall study: Two single-cell methods, plate-based nested PCR and droplet-based sequencing, assessed CSF clonal expansion.

No DNA is given; TCRdb re-called the 10x single-cell sequencing reads and lists each CDR3 protein once. This sample's clone table lists about 1,100 distinct CDR3 sequences. For droplet-based sequencing, live CSF cells were sorted using a live/dead marker. This clonotype is labeled medium-sized based on frequency. The clonotype was recovered from a human donor in good health. Sequenced material: cerebrospinal fluid.

The CDR3: CASSSSSGRGTDTQYF. The rearrangement links TRBV28 to TRBJ2-3; checking the TCRdb D call of TRBD2 is not possible without DNA. The CDR3 is 16 residues long. Germline V gene sequence: CDR1 MDHEN, CDR2 SYDVKM. The full variable domain, in which reference TRBV28 and TRBJ2-3 provide the parts outside the CDR3, is DVKVTQSSRYLVKRTGEKVFLECVQDMDHENMFWYRQDPGLGLRLIYFSYDVKMKEKGDIPEGYSVSREKKERFSLILESASTNQTSMYLCASSSSSGRGTDTQYFGPGTRLTVL.